One sample yielded the 31 T cell receptor beta chains listed below, sequenced in a study of PD-1 blockade in classical Hodgkin lymphoma. Some clones are missing from TCRdb's copy, which holds only in-frame ones; the method was immunoSEQ multiplex PCR. This table holds some 46,000 clones, over 60% found once. Relapse was seen in all patients after autologous stem cell transplantation, and brentuximab vedotin exposure was variable. The starting material was peripheral blood mononuclear cells (PBMCs), obtained before the second cycle of nivolumab. The receptors here all came from a human donor with classical Hodgkin lymphoma.

The gene calls are TRBV7-3 and TRBJ2-4; no firm D call. Germline V gene sequence: CDR1 SGHTA, CDR2 FQGTGA. Trimming shortened V by 2 bases and J by 0 bases, and 17 bases separated the two germline ends. The CDR3 is 18 residues long. The chain's CDR3 is CASSLGPVQPLAKNIQYF. CDR3 in DNA: TGTGCCAGCAGCTTAGGGCCTGTCCAACCACTAGCCAAAAACATTCAGTACTTC.

This clone was found once. This chain links TRBV28 with TRBJ2-7, with D possibly being TRBD1 (6 bases). From germline, CDR1 is MDHEN and CDR2 SYDVKM. Trimming removed 5 bases from V and 4 bases from J, with 18 bases in between. The CDR3 sequence is 15 residues long. The DNA of the CDR3 is TGTGCCAGCAGTCCTTACAGGGTGGGGGCTTACGAGCAGTACTTC. It specifies CASSPYRVGAYEQYF.

This rearrangement joins TRBV19 to TRBJ1-5; tentative D call: TRBD1 (5 bases). The CDR3 is made up of 15 amino acids. Trimming removed 3 bases from V and 1 base from J, with 10 bases in between. Germline V gene data show CDR1 as LNHDA and CDR2 as SQIVND (reference sequence). CDR3 sequence (DNA): TGTGCCAGTAGTATGCCCCGGGGGAGCAATCAGCCCCAGCATTTT. Protein: CASSMPRGSNQPQHF.

This clone showed up just a few times. The chain couples TRBV28 to TRBJ2-5; TRBD2 matches 8 bases. V lost 4 bases to trimming and J lost 5 bases; unmatched junction nucleotides: 6. Per the germline V gene, CDR1 is MDHEN and CDR2 is SYDVKM. The CDR3 sequence is 14 residues long. The CDR3 region is CASSSLSGGETQYF. DNA of the CDR3: TGTGCCAGCAGTTCCCTGTCGGGGGGGGAGACCCAGTACTTC.

The chain joins TRBV18 to TRBJ1-5; D not certain. This CDR3 has 13 residues. V was cut by 2 bases and J by 7 bases, with 9 bases left in between. In germline, CDR1 is KGHSH, CDR2 LQKENI. The CDR3 bases are TGTGCCAGCTCACCATGGCGGGAACAGCCCCAGCATTTT. Amino acid sequence: CASSPWREQPQHF.

The rearrangement links TRBV7-3 to TRBJ1-3; 9 nucleotides line up with TRBD1. CDR1 and CDR2 from the germline V gene are SGHTA and FQGTGA. V was pared by 5 bases and J by 2 bases, with 4 bases of the junction left unmatched. The CDR3 runs to 15 residues. The CDR3 DNA reads TGTGCCAGCAGCCCCGGGACAGGGACTGGAAACACCATATATTTT. Residues: CASSPGTGTGNTIYF.

This chain joins TRBV18 and TRBJ1-1; no clear D gene. Looked up from germline, CDR1 is KGHSH and CDR2 is LQKENI. The CDR3 covers 14 residues. Trimming pared 3 bases from V and 6 bases from J, leaving 14 bases between. CDR3 residues: CASSPGPLRAEAFF. CDR3 nucleotides: TGTGCCAGCTCACCCGGTCCCCTTCGCGCTGAAGCTTTCTTT.

The V gene is TRBV6-6, the J gene TRBJ2-1; no clear D gene. V gave up 2 bases and J gave up 3 bases, with 2 bases separating them. CDR1 is MNHNY, CDR2 SVGAGI, per germline (reference sequence). This CDR3 region has 12 residues. DNA for the CDR3: TGTGCCAGCAGTTACGACTACAATGAGCAGTTCTTC. This codes for CASSYDYNEQFF.

This chain connects TRBV7-9 to TRBJ1-1, with 7 bases identical to TRBD1. With V trimmed by 5 bases and J by 6 bases, 9 bases remained unmatched. This CDR3 spans 14 amino acids. The germline gives CDR1 SEHNR, CDR2 FQNEAQ (reference sequence). The CDR3 loop reads CASSPTGAASEAFF. The CDR3 region has the DNA TGTGCCAGCAGCCCTACAGGGGCTGCCTCTGAAGCTTTCTTT.

V is TRBV10-2 and J is TRBJ1-1; D gene uncertain. This CDR3 is built from 10 residues. CDR1 and CDR2 (germline): WSHSY, SAAADI. Deletions cut 8 bases from V and 5 bases from J, with 6 bases between. The CDR3 region has the DNA TGCGCCAGCGTAGGGACTGAAGCTTTCTTT. Its translation is CASVGTEAFF.

This clone appeared once. The chain has TRBV2 and TRBJ2-6, with D unresolved. The CDR3 has 16 amino acids. The V and J ends lost 8 bases and 0 bases respectively, with 14 bases between them. CDR1 and CDR2 from the germline V gene are SNHLY and FYNNEI. The CDR3 sequence is CASERERSSGANVLTF. The CDR3 region has the DNA TGTGCCAGCGAAAGGGAACGAAGCTCTGGGGCCAACGTCCTGACTTTC.

The chain combines TRBV6-5 with TRBJ2-5; D remains unclear. V was pared by 0 bases and J by 4 bases, with 3 bases between. The CDR3 length is 12 residues. Germline V gene lookup returns CDR1 MNHEY and CDR2 SVGAGI. CDR3 loop: CASSYSRETQYF. DNA for the CDR3: TGTGCCAGCAGTTACTCCCGAGAGACCCAGTACTTC.

The chain combines TRBV7-2 with TRBJ1-2, with TRBD1 matching 11 bases. Trimming took 1 base from V and 4 from J; bases not matched to a gene: 8. The CDR3 consists of 17 residues. The germline CDR1 and CDR2 sequences are SGHTA and FQGNSA. The CDR3 protein is CASSLVPRTGGSYGYTF. The CDR3 bases are TGTGCCAGCAGCTTAGTTCCCAGGACAGGGGGCAGCTATGGCTACACCTTC.

The chain employs TRBV30 and TRBJ2-5; D gene uncertain. Between the trimmed V and J ends, which lost 1 base and 7 bases, there was a span of 10 bases. The CDR3 totals 12 residues. The germline V gene has CDR1 GTSNPN and CDR2 SVGIG (reference sequence). CDR3 loop: CAWSAGLSTQYF. CDR3 bases: TGTGCCTGGAGTGCCGGTCTGTCGACCCAGTACTTC.

This chain links TRBV25-1 with TRBJ1-2, with D hard to call. The CDR3 length is 12 residues. Germline assignment: CDR1 MGHDK and CDR2 SYGVNS. The V and J ends lost 4 bases and 5 bases respectively, with 8 bases between them. The CDR3, as DNA: TGTGCCAGCAGTGGCCAGCAATATGGCTACACCTTC. Amino acids: CASSGQQYGYTF.

This chain links TRBV15 with TRBJ2-2; TRBD1 agrees at 9 bases. Germline V CDR1 and CDR2: LNHNV, YYDKDF (reference sequence). Losses at the gene ends were 3 bases for V and 13 bases for J; bases not matched to a gene: 0. The CDR3 loop spans 11 amino acids. The CDR3 protein is CATSRDRGLFF. CDR3 in DNA: TGTGCCACCAGCAGGGACAGGGGGCTGTTTTTT.

J is TRBJ1-2 and V is TRBV7-3; D possibly corresponds to TRBD1 (5 bases). V lost 2 bases and J 11 bases, leaving 12 bases between the germline ends. This CDR3 is built from 12 residues. Germline assignment: CDR1 SGHTA and CDR2 FQGTGA. The CDR3 protein is CASSLDRAGYTF. For the CDR3, the DNA is TGTGCCAGCAGCTTAGATAGGGCAGGGTACACCTTC.

The chain is built from TRBV30 and TRBJ1-2; TRBD1 might be the D (6 bases). Germline V gives CDR1 GTSNPN, CDR2 SVGIG (reference sequence). Trimming cost V 2 bases and J 2 bases, with 15 bases left between them. CDR3 size: 15 residues. The DNA for the CDR3 is TGTGCCTGGAGTAACAGGGCACACTTAAACTATGGCTACACCTTC. Protein sequence: CAWSNRAHLNYGYTF.

V is TRBV9 and J is TRBJ2-3, with D possibly being TRBD2 (5 bases). The V and J ends lost 4 bases and 6 bases respectively, with 15 bases between them. This CDR3 contains 14 residues. Germline loops: CDR1 SGDLS, CDR2 YYNGEE. CDR3 sequence: CASSPQAVADTQYF. The CDR3 DNA sequence: TGTGCCAGCAGCCCCCAAGCGGTTGCGGATACGCAGTATTTT.

The rearrangement joins TRBV7-8 to TRBJ1-2; no clear D. The CDR3 totals 11 residues. The V and J ends lost 4 bases and 8 bases respectively, with 8 bases between them. Germline CDR1 and CDR2: SGHVS and FQNEAQ. The CDR3 DNA follows: TGTGCCAGCAGCTCGCTGCAGGGCTACACCTTC. Its translation: CASSSLQGYTF.

This clone was detected a few times. The chain couples TRBV5-1 to TRBJ1-1, with 9 bases aligning to TRBD1. The CDR3 is 14 amino acids. From germline, CDR1 is SGHRS and CDR2 YFSETQ. Germline trimming cut 0 bases from V and 5 bases from J; bases unmatched to any gene: 2. The DNA of the CDR3 is TGCGCCAGCAGCTTGGGGACAGGGGAAACTGAAGCTTTCTTT. Protein sequence: CASSLGTGETEAFF.

The chain couples TRBV5-4 to TRBJ2-3; TRBD2 matches 8 bases. V lost 3 bases, J lost 0 bases, and 9 bases stayed unmatched. Germline-derived CDR1 and CDR2 are SGHNT and YYREEE (reference sequence). The CDR3 runs to 17 residues. This chain's CDR3 is CASSSPGGGLSTDTQYF. As DNA, the CDR3 is TGTGCCAGCAGCTCCCCGGGCGGGGGGCTTAGCACAGATACGCAGTATTTT.

The chain uses TRBV7-2 and TRBJ1-4; no firm D call. V lost 5 bases, J lost 0 bases, and 10 bases lay in between. Germline V gene lookup returns CDR1 SGHTA and CDR2 FQGNSA. This CDR3 comprises 15 residues. In DNA form, the CDR3 reads TGTGCCAGCAGCCCGAGTCGGGCAACTAATGAAAAACTGTTTTTT. Protein product: CASSPSRATNEKLFF.

The rearrangement links TRBV2 to TRBJ1-1; D is perhaps TRBD1 (5 bases). The CDR3 covers 15 residues. In germline, CDR1 is SNHLY, CDR2 FYNNEI. Deletions cut 5 bases from V and 0 bases from J, with 13 bases between. The CDR3, as DNA: TGTGCCAGCAGTCTAGAGGGGCGCATGAACACTGAAGCTTTCTTT. It is translated as CASSLEGRMNTEAFF.

The chain couples TRBV19 to TRBJ2-2; 8 bases agree with TRBD2. Losses at the gene ends were 5 bases for V and 3 bases for J; bases not matched to a gene: 5. This CDR3 has 15 residues. The V gene's germline CDR1 is LNHDA and CDR2 SQIVND (reference sequence). Here the CDR3 DNA reads TGTGCCAGTAGTTGGACTAGCACTGACACCGGGGAGCTGTTTTTT. Protein product: CASSWTSTDTGELFF.

This clone appeared once. This chain links TRBV25-1 with TRBJ2-7; TRBD1 aligns across 10 bases. V trimming: 5 bases; J trimming: 4 bases; junction bases outside the gene matches: 5. CDR3 length: 14 residues. Germline V gene lookup returns CDR1 MGHDK and CDR2 SYGVNS. The CDR3 sequence is CASSPRDRGYEQYF. CDR3 DNA: TGTGCCAGCAGTCCCCGGGACAGGGGTTACGAGCAGTACTTC.

Of note for this clone: Other DNA sequences in this specimen translate into the identical CDR3. The genes are TRBV29-1 and TRBJ1-1; weak D call: TRBD1 (6 bases). The germline V gene has CDR1 SQVTM and CDR2 ANQGSEA. CDR3 length equals 13 residues. V lost 6 bases and J 0 bases, leaving 11 bases between the germline ends. CDR3 sequence (DNA): TGCAGCGTAGGGGGGGGGATGAACACTGAAGCTTTCTTT. This translates into CSVGGGMNTEAFF.

The J gene is TRBJ1-5, the V gene TRBV7-2; no clear D gene. Germline V CDR1 and CDR2: SGHTA, FQGNSA. This CDR3 has 15 residues. V was shortened by 4 bases and J by 7 bases, with 17 bases between the two germline ends. CDR3 protein: CASSSEPSGEQPQHF. The CDR3 region has the DNA TGTGCCAGCAGCTCAGAACCTTCCGGGGAACAGCCCCAGCATTTT.

The chain recombines TRBV15 with TRBJ2-1; 12 bases fit TRBD2. The CDR3 is 15 residues long. J gave up 4 bases and V 6 bases, and 4 bases lay outside the gene matches. Germline assignment: CDR1 LNHNV and CDR2 YYDKDF (reference sequence). CDR3 sequence: CATRTSGSRYNEQFF. The CDR3 DNA reads as TGTGCCACCAGGACTAGCGGGAGTCGGTACAATGAGCAGTTCTTC.

The V gene is TRBV6-1, the J gene TRBJ1-1; D ambiguous. Trimming removed 5 bases from V and 1 base from J, with 14 bases in between. The V gene's germline CDR1 is MNHNS and CDR2 SASEGT. This CDR3 is built from 15 residues. The CDR3 here is CASSPPGGWNTEAFF. The CDR3 DNA follows: TGTGCCAGCAGTCCACCGGGAGGGTGGAACACTGAAGCTTTCTTT.

This clone has more than one count but fewer than ten. V and J are TRBV28 and TRBJ2-2; a weak D match, TRBD2 (6 bases). Germline V gene lookup returns CDR1 MDHEN and CDR2 SYDVKM. V dropped 2 bases and J dropped 3 bases, with 19 bases sitting between them. The CDR3 extends over 18 amino acids. The CDR3 sequence: CASSLRPREVKDTGELFF. The CDR3, as DNA: TGTGCCAGCAGTTTACGTCCCAGGGAGGTTAAGGACACCGGGGAGCTGTTTTTT.